This T cell receptor (beta chain) was retrieved from a study of blood T cell repertoires in COVID-19. As for the study in general: T cells, B-cell-depleted T cells, or PBMCs provided the cDNA or gDNA that served as material.

Under the authors' procedure: By means of reference gene primer amplification, nucleated cell counts were estimated. The table came from immunoSEQ multiplex PCR; TCRdb's copy has only in-frame clones and leaves some out. V and J calls and clone size follow that table, whereas D and trimming were derived from the DNA. Among 310,000 or so clones, more than 85% were seen once, and the ten largest hold around 1.4%. The ends lost 4 bases at V and 4 bases at J; junction bases unmatched: 15. Per the germline V gene, CDR1 is LGHDT and CDR2 is YNNKEL (reference sequence). CDR3 size: 17 residues. This chain links TRBV3-1 (or the pseudogene TRBV3-2) with TRBJ2-5; 7 bases line up with TRBD2. This receptor was taken from a man aged 65 to 85 with acute or convalescent COVID-19. Sequencing used peripheral blood. The CDR3 region is CASSRTIATSPRETQYF. CDR3 nucleotides: TGTGCCAGCAGCCGGACGATAGCGACTAGCCCCCGAGAGACCCAGTACTTC.